This TCR beta chain was sequenced in a study of blood T cell repertoires in COVID-19. The protocol was immunoSEQ multiplex PCR, while the TCRdb copy is restricted to in-frame clones and leaves out a portion. The data contain 80,000 to 90,000 clones, around 85% of them singletons. The CDR3 contains 17 residues. Losses at the gene ends were 0 bases for V and 2 bases for J; bases not matched to a gene: 9. Germline V gives CDR1 SGHRS, CDR2 YFSETQ. The rearrangement uses TRBV5-1 and TRBJ2-3; 7 bases match TRBD1. Sequencing was performed on peripheral blood. The source of this sequence is a woman aged 65 to 85 with acute or convalescent COVID-19. CDR3 nucleotide sequence: TGCGCCAGCAGCTTGGGGGCAGGGGGTATCTTCACAGATACGCAGTATTTT. It yields the protein CASSLGAGGIFTDTQYF.